This TCR beta chain came from a study of blood T cell repertoires in COVID-19. Trimming at V came to 7 bases and at J to 5 bases, leaving 15 bases not matched to a gene. Germline V lookup: CDR1 SGHRS, CDR2 YFSETQ. This CDR3 spans 16 amino acids. Original methodology: Scientists estimated how many nucleated cells there were by amplifying reference gene primers. Data came from immunoSEQ multiplex PCR; TCRdb stores just in-frame clones and leaves some out. V, J and clone size are those of that table, while D and trimming were read from the DNA. The table has around 290,000 clones, 70% to 90% seen once. Participants spanned ages roughly 18 to 90 years and resided in 20 to 25 US areas. Participant-given clinical history determined each cohort assignment. Before being deemed recovered, Cohort 3 donors had two negative PCRs, clearance, or symptom resolution.

This clonotype originated in a woman in her twenties or thirties who had recovered from COVID-19. Source material: PBMCs or T cells enriched from blood (not recorded which). The V call is TRBV5-1, the J call TRBJ2-1; 7 bases map to TRBD1. The CDR3 nucleotides read TGCGCCAGCCGCACTTATCCTCGGGACAGTCACAATGAGCAGTTCTTC. Its protein is CASRTYPRDSHNEQFF.